Reported below is one T cell receptor beta chain. Its specificity is not known. The data are from a study of cytomegalovirus exposure and HLA in healthy donors. On the study more broadly: A prior study identified over 100 million unique TCR beta sequences from about 180 million T cells.

This CDR3 spans 17 amino acids. CDR1 and CDR2 from the germline V gene are SGHVS and FNYEAQ. V gave up 10 bases and J gave up 2 bases; unmatched junction bases: 16. The PCR made use of 60 Vbeta and 13 Jbeta primers. Method: immunoSEQ multiplex PCR; TCRdb's copy keeps in-frame clones and lacks some. The sample lists 220,000 or so clones; 60% to 80% were seen once. General study points: In the analysis, some V segments, TRBV6-2 and TRBV6-3 included, were excluded as indistinguishable.

The chain has TRBV7-6 and TRBJ2-2; the match to TRBD1 covers 7 bases. This clonotype was obtained from a male donor in good health and CMV-seronegative. The sequencing input was PBMCs. CDR3 sequence: CATTDYLGQANTGELFF. The CDR3, as DNA: TGTGCCACCACTGACTACCTAGGACAGGCCAACACCGGGGAGCTGTTTTTT.